These 8 T cell receptor beta chains came from one sample sequenced in a study of blood T cell repertoires in COVID-19. Only in-frame clones appear in the TCRdb table, and some are missing; sequencing was by immunoSEQ multiplex PCR. The table records some 120,000 clones, 70% to 90% of them present only once. Sequencing input: peripheral blood. These receptors all stem from a man between 50 and 59 years old with acute or convalescent COVID-19.

V and J are TRBV29-1 and TRBJ1-2; possible D gene TRBD1, 5 bases. Germline-derived CDR1 and CDR2 are SQVTM and ANQGSEA. The ends were cut back, 3 bases at V and 4 bases at J, with 12 bases in the middle. The CDR3 consists of 13 residues. In DNA, the CDR3 is TGCAGCGTTGAGAAGGGGCGCAGCTATGGCTACACCTTC. This gives the protein CSVEKGRSYGYTF.

The genes are TRBV19 and TRBJ2-7, with a tentative D call TRBD1 (6 bases). This CDR3 spans 14 amino acids. Trimming stripped 4 bases from V and 6 bases from J, with 16 bases between. Germline V gene lookup returns CDR1 LNHDA and CDR2 SQIVND (reference sequence). CDR3 protein: CASSTGAAHIEQYF. The CDR3 DNA reads TGTGCCAGTAGTACAGGGGCCGCGCATATCGAGCAGTACTTC.

The rearrangement links TRBV27 to TRBJ2-7; 8 bases match TRBD1. The V segment lost 6 bases and the J segment 4 bases; nucleotides outside the gene matches: 8. Germline CDR1 is MNHEY and CDR2 is SMNVEV (reference sequence). This CDR3 comprises 14 residues. CDR3 sequence: CASSSPDRVYEQYF. CDR3 DNA sequence: TGTGCCAGCAGCTCTCCGGACAGGGTTTACGAGCAGTACTTC.

This clone has more than one count but fewer than ten. The chain links TRBV27 to TRBJ2-7; 9 bases fit TRBD2. The CDR3 consists of 15 residues. Germline V gene lookup returns CDR1 MNHEY and CDR2 SMNVEV (reference sequence). The ends lost 6 bases at V and 3 bases at J; junction bases unmatched: 9. CDR3 in amino acids: CASSPAGGMDYEQYF. Written as DNA, the CDR3 is TGTGCCAGCAGCCCGGCGGGGGGGATGGACTACGAGCAGTACTTC.

The V and J genes are TRBV19 and TRBJ2-7, with 7 bases fitting TRBD1. V trimming: 5 bases; J trimming: 5 bases; junction bases outside the gene matches: 12. This CDR3 has 15 amino acids. Germline CDR1 LNHDA, CDR2 SQIVND (reference sequence). The CDR3 nucleotides read TGTGCCAGTAGTGACGCGATGACAGGGCTCCACGAGCAGTACTTC. This sequence encodes CASSDAMTGLHEQYF. Full variable domain (missing parts from reference TRBV19 and TRBJ2-7): DGGITQSPKYLFRKEGQNVTLSCEQNLNHDAMYWYRQDPGQGLRLIYYSQIVNDFQKGDIAEGYSVSREKKESFPLTVTSAQKNPTAFYLCASSDAMTGLHEQYFGPGTRLTVT.

The rearrangement uses TRBV11-3 and TRBJ1-3, with 9 bases fitting TRBD1. V lost 4 bases, J lost 1 base, and 5 bases stayed unmatched. The CDR3 has 16 amino acids. CDR1 is SGHNT and CDR2 is YENEEA in the germline V gene. The CDR3 sequence: CASSSRDRASGNTIYF. The CDR3 coding sequence is TGTGCCAGCAGCTCCCGGGACAGGGCTTCTGGAAACACCATATATTTT. The full variable domain, in which reference TRBV11-3 and TRBJ1-3 provide the parts outside the CDR3, is EAGVVQSPRYKIIEKKQPVAFWCNPISGHNTLYWYLQNLGQGPELLIRYENEEAVDDSQLPKDRFSAERLKGVDSTLKIQPAELGDSAVYLCASSSRDRASGNTIYFGEGSWLTVV.

To note about this clone: Because it lacks the conserved phenylalanine or tryptophan at the end, this CDR3 is likely a read error. No DNA is shown, since the ends of the CDR3 on it are uncertain; the CDR3 is the one TCRdb lists. The CDR3 sequence: CASSSPRTGPPKAPLIH. This chain links TRBV21-1 with TRBJ1-1; no check of the table's D call, TRBD1, against the DNA was made. TRBV21-1 is annotated as a pseudogene. Both ends counted, the CDR3 spans 17 residues.

J is TRBJ2-5 and V is TRBV5-6, with a weak D call TRBD2 (6 bases). Between the trimmed V and J ends, which lost 4 bases and 7 bases, there was a span of 17 bases. Germline V gene data show CDR1 as SGHDT and CDR2 as YYEEEE. This CDR3 spans 14 amino acids. Written as DNA, the CDR3 is TGTGCCAGCAGCCTGGGGTCCGCGGAGGGGACCCAGTACTTC. Translation gives CASSLGSAEGTQYF. Drawing the rest from reference TRBV5-6 and TRBJ2-5, the complete variable domain is DAGVTQSPTHLIKTRGQQVTLRCSPKSGHDTVSWYQQALGQGPQFIFQYYEEEERQRGNFPDRFSGHQFPNYSSELNVNALLLGDSALYLCASSLGSAEGTQYFGPGTRLLVL.